This T cell receptor beta chain derives from a study of cytomegalovirus exposure and HLA in healthy donors. Germline CDR1 is KGHSH and CDR2 is LQKENI. Trimming cost V 1 base and J 7 bases; bases outside gene matches: 2. This CDR3 is built from 13 residues. The PCR used 60 Vbeta and 13 Jbeta primers. The assay was immunoSEQ multiplex PCR, and TCRdb's table has in-frame clones only and misses some. This table has more than 110,000 clones, about three quarters appearing once. This rearrangement joins TRBV18 to TRBJ2-7, with 9 bases lining up with TRBD1. The TCR sequence derives from a woman aged 25 to 39 in good health and CMV-seronegative. The sequencing input was PBMCs. The chain's CDR3 is CASSPRDREEQYV. The DNA for the CDR3 is TGTGCCAGCTCACCACGGGACAGGGAAGAGCAGTACGTC.